This T cell receptor (beta chain) was documented in a study of shared clonotypes between healthy human individuals. This clone has a handful of counts. Assay used: immunoSEQ multiplex PCR; TCRdb lists only in-frame clones, some missing. This table holds hundreds of thousands of clones, around 77% found once. J was trimmed by 0 bases and V by 8 bases; bases with no gene match: 15. The germline gives CDR1 SGHVS, CDR2 FQNEAQ. The CDR3 sequence is 18 residues long. Material for sequencing was PBMCs. The chain uses TRBV7-8 and TRBJ2-7, with TRBD2 matching 11 bases. This TCR derives from a woman in her thirties or forties in good health. Some clones in this sample may be carry-over from other donors' samples. CDR3 protein: CASLPTGTSGSLSYEQYF. The CDR3 nucleotides are TGTGCCAGCCTCCCTACCGGGACTAGCGGATCTCTCTCCTACGAGCAGTACTTC.